One sample yielded the 22 T cell receptor beta chains listed below, sequenced in a study of breast tumors, draining lymph nodes, adjacent tissues. One entry per CDR3 protein, called by TCRdb with MiXCR from the multiplex PCR reads. This table has 250,000 or so distinct CDR3 sequences, over 30% appearing once. Samples came from axillary lymph nodes draining the breast cancer. Material: axillary lymph node tissue. The source is a female donor with breast cancer. Some clones in this sample may be carry-over from other donors' samples.

This clonotype was detected many times. The chain recombines TRBV4-2 with TRBJ2-3, with 9 bases fitting TRBD1. The length of the CDR3 is 16 residues. V lost 5 bases, J lost 2 bases, and 8 bases stayed unmatched. CDR1 is LGHNA, CDR2 YNFKEQ, per germline. The CDR3 nucleotides are TGTGCCAGCAGCAAACAGGGGGCTGAGGACACAGATACGCAGTATTTT. Protein: CASSKQGAEDTDTQYF.

Notes on this clonotype: This may come from a read error, since a much larger clone is one base off. The rearrangement links TRBV12-5 to TRBJ2-1; 8 nucleotides agree with TRBD2. This CDR3 spans 17 amino acids. Germline lookup yields CDR1 LGHNT and CDR2 FRNRAP. The CDR3 sequence: CVSGLVRSSGNYNEQFF. Written as DNA, the CDR3 is TGTGTTAGTGGTTTGGTACGTAGTAGCGGGAACTACAATGAGCAGTTCTTC.

The V and J genes are TRBV5-6 and TRBJ1-1; possibly TRBD1 for D (5 bases). CDR1 is SGHDT and CDR2 is YYEEEE in the germline V gene. V shed 4 bases and J shed 4 bases, with 20 bases lying between them. The CDR3 is 16 amino acids. The CDR3 DNA follows: TGTGCCAGCAGCACCGCCGAACTTGGGAGGGGCACTGAAGCTTTCTTT. It is translated as CASSTAELGRGTEAFF.

There are many counts of this clonotype. The genes are TRBV29-1 and TRBJ2-3; possible D gene TRBD2, 5 bases. Trimming stripped 2 bases from V and 6 bases from J, with 12 bases between. Germline CDR1 SQVTM, CDR2 ANQGSEA. The CDR3 totals 13 residues. DNA for the CDR3: TGCAGCGTTGAAACCACCACTAGGGATACGCAGTATTTT. Translating it yields CSVETTTRDTQYF.

This clonotype was counted at least ten times. V usage is TRBV5-1 and J usage is TRBJ1-4, with 7 bases fitting TRBD1. The CDR3 sequence is 16 residues long. V shed 0 bases, J shed 7 bases, and the junction held 9 bases outside the gene matches. Germline loops: CDR1 SGHRS, CDR2 YFSETQ. For the CDR3, the DNA is TGCGCCAGCAGCTTGGTGATCGGGCAGGGGGGTGAAAAACTGTTTTTT. Translated: CASSLVIGQGGEKLFF. Using reference TRBV5-1 and TRBJ1-4 for the parts outside the CDR3, the full variable domain is KAGVTQTPRYLIKTRGQQVTLSCSPISGHRSVSWYQQTPGQGLQFLFEYFSETQRNKGNFPGRFSGRQFSNSRSEMNVSTLELGDSALYLCASSLVIGQGGEKLFFGSGTQLSVL.

Details on this clonotype: Just one base apart from a much larger clone, this may be a read error. The gene calls are TRBV4-1 and TRBJ2-3; D is unclear. CDR1 is MGHRA, CDR2 YSYEKL, per germline. Deletions cut 6 bases from V and 6 bases from J, with 19 bases between. The CDR3 length is 15 residues. In nucleotides, the CDR3 is TGCGCCAGCAGACCCTACGTCGGCGTTGGTGATACGCAGTATTTT. It codes for CASRPYVGVGDTQYF.

This clonotype has only a few counts. This chain joins TRBV20-1 and TRBJ2-3; TRBD2 agrees at 14 bases. CDR3 size: 18 residues. Losses at the gene ends were 3 bases for V and 1 base for J; bases not matched to a gene: 9. Germline CDR1 and CDR2: DFQATT and SNEGSKA (reference sequence). As DNA, the CDR3 is TGCAGTGCTAGGGGGGGACTAGCGGGAGAAGGGCGCACAGATACGCAGTATTTT. This encodes CSARGGLAGEGRTDTQYF.

Ten or more counts support this clonotype. V usage is TRBV29-1 and J usage is TRBJ1-2, with a tentative D call TRBD1 (5 bases). From germline, CDR1 is SQVTM and CDR2 ANQGSEA. CDR3 length equals 12 residues. CDR3 sequence reads: CTTHSGRSGYTF. The CDR3 coding sequence is TGCACCACTCATTCAGGGAGGTCTGGCTACACCTTC.

The table lists this clonotype with a few counts. CDR3 nucleotide sequence: TGTGCCAGCAGTCTAACGGGACAGCTATCCTACGAGCAGTACTTC. It yields the protein CASSLTGQLSYEQYF. This chain links TRBV6-2 or TRBV6-3 with TRBJ2-7, with 7 bases that match TRBD1. This CDR3 is 15 amino acids long. The germline V gene encodes CDR1 MNHEY and CDR2 SVGEGT. Trimming removed 5 bases from V and 1 base from J; junction bases left unmatched: 8.

This clonotype was picked up many times. The chain recombines TRBV19 with TRBJ2-6; 9 bases agree with TRBD1. Germline loops: CDR1 LNHDA, CDR2 SQIVND (reference sequence). The CDR3 is 20 amino acids. Trimming at V came to 2 bases and at J to 2 bases, leaving 13 bases not matched to a gene. The CDR3 region is CASSIWGLGTGLTGANVLTF. CDR3 nucleotide sequence: TGTGCCAGTAGTATATGGGGTTTGGGGACAGGGTTGACTGGGGCCAACGTCCTGACTTTC.

This clonotype was observed many times. The V and J genes are TRBV20-1 and TRBJ2-7; D uncertain. The CDR3 is 11 residues long. Trimming took off 3 bases at V and 3 bases at J, with 6 bases between the two ends. Germline CDR1 is DFQATT and CDR2 is SNEGSKA (reference sequence). The CDR3 bases are TGCAGTGCTAGGACTCTCTACGAGCAGTACTTC. Translation gives CSARTLYEQYF.

Comments on this clonotype: This sequence may be a read error, since a much larger clone differs from it by one base. This chain connects TRBV5-1 to TRBJ2-5; the D gene is possibly TRBD1 (5 bases). The V gene's germline CDR1 is SGHRS and CDR2 YFSETQ. Trimming cost V 3 bases and J 1 base, with 10 bases left between them. CDR3 length: 14 amino acids. CDR3 sequence (DNA): TGCGCCAGCAGCTCGTTCAGGGCCCAAGAGACCCAGTACTTC. This codes for CASSSFRAQETQYF.

In its sample, this clonotype was seen many times. J is TRBJ2-7 and V is TRBV11-3; D ambiguous. The CDR3 is made up of 12 amino acids. V was shortened by 2 bases and J by 7 bases, with 9 bases between the two germline ends. Germline CDR1 SGHNT, CDR2 YENEEA. CDR3 sequence (DNA): TGTGCCAGCAGCTTAAAGGTCGGTGAGCAGTACTTC. It encodes CASSLKVGEQYF.

Points on this clonotype: A read error may be the cause here, since a much bigger clone is one base away. The chain is built from TRBV7-6 and TRBJ2-5; weak D call: TRBD2 (6 bases). CDR3 length: 16 residues. Germline V lookup: CDR1 SGHVS, CDR2 FNYEAQ. CDR3 in amino acids: CASSPSGLGAQEAQYF. CDR3 nucleotides: TGTGCCAGCAGCCCATCGGGACTTGGAGCGCAAGAGGCCCAGTACTTC.

This clonotype was recorded many times. The J gene is TRBJ2-7, the V gene TRBV20-1, with TRBD2 identical over 11 bases. Germline CDR1 DFQATT, CDR2 SNEGSKA (reference sequence). The CDR3 contains 13 residues. V dropped 4 bases and J dropped 2; count of bases not matched to a gene: 1. The CDR3 DNA follows: TGCAGTGCTATGACTAGCGGGACCTACGAGCAGTACTTC. Encoded protein: CSAMTSGTYEQYF.

This clonotype has a count of ten or more. V usage is TRBV9 and J usage is TRBJ2-2; perhaps TRBD2 as D (5 bases). The CDR3 spans 16 residues. The germline gives CDR1 SGDLS, CDR2 YYNGEE. Trimming took off 4 bases at V and 0 bases at J, with 13 bases between the two ends. CDR3 loop: CASSSRTGSNTGELFF. As DNA, the CDR3 is TGTGCCAGCAGCTCCCGGACGGGGTCGAACACCGGGGAGCTGTTTTTT. Complete variable domain (other parts from reference TRBV9 and TRBJ2-2): DSGVTQTPKHLITATGQRVTLRCSPRSGDLSVYWYQQSLDQGLQFLIQYYNGEERAKGNILERFSAQQFPDLHSELNLSSLELGDSALYFCASSSRTGSNTGELFFGEGSRLTVL.

This clonotype was detected many times. The chain joins TRBV7-9 to TRBJ1-2; 9 positions agree with TRBD1. Trimming removed 5 bases from V and 3 bases from J; junction bases left unmatched: 16. The CDR3 is 18 amino acids. Germline loops: CDR1 SEHNR, CDR2 FQNEAQ (reference sequence). The CDR3 bases are TGTGCCAGCAGCGGTCCCCCGGGACAGGGTGGGAGGGACTATGGCTACACCTTC. Its protein is CASSGPPGQGGRDYGYTF. Supplemented by reference TRBV7-9 and TRBJ1-2, the full variable domain reads DTGVSQNPRHKITKRGQNVTFRCDPISEHNRLYWYRQTLGQGPEFLTYFQNEAQLEKSRLLSDRFSAERPKGSFSTLEIQRTEQGDSAMYLCASSGPPGQGGRDYGYTFGSGTRLTVV.

This clonotype showed up just once. V is TRBV19 and J is TRBJ2-1, with TRBD2 identical over 11 bases. Germline CDR1 and CDR2: LNHDA and SQIVND (reference sequence). The CDR3 is made up of 15 amino acids. The junction had 5 bases not matched to a gene; V was cut back by 7 bases and J by 3 bases. The DNA for the CDR3 is TGTGCCAGTAAGGTCGGGACTAGCGGCTACAATGAGCAGTTCTTC. Its protein is CASKVGTSGYNEQFF.

Comment on this clonotype: It may be a read error: a sequence one base away is much more abundant. The V call is TRBV20-1, the J call TRBJ2-5; TRBD2 agrees at 13 bases. V lost 6 bases and J lost 1; bases outside the gene matches: 8. This CDR3 region has 16 residues. Germline assignment: CDR1 DFQATT and CDR2 SNEGSKA (reference sequence). CDR3 in amino acids: CSANSGTSGTQETQYF. For the CDR3, the DNA is TGCAGTGCAAATAGCGGGACTAGCGGGACCCAAGAGACCCAGTACTTC.

Many counts were recorded for this clonotype. This chain joins TRBV7-2 and TRBJ2-7; TRBD1 agrees at 12 bases. V was pared by 5 bases and J by 9 bases, with 8 bases of the junction left unmatched. Germline V lookup: CDR1 SGHTA, CDR2 FQGNSA. CDR3 length equals 14 residues. The chain's CDR3 is CASSQGQGARGQYF. The CDR3 coding sequence is TGTGCCAGCAGCCAGGGACAGGGGGCGCGAGGGCAGTACTTC.

This clonotype was observed a handful of times. J is TRBJ2-4 and V is TRBV30, with a weak D call TRBD2 (6 bases). The CDR3 has 13 amino acids. Germline CDR1 GTSNPN, CDR2 SVGIG (reference sequence). CDR3 nucleotides: TGTTCGCTCGGGAGCGTGGCGCGAAACATTCAGTACTTC. This encodes CSLGSVARNIQYF.

This clonotype was found once. Germline is not matched at one junction end, which may reflect a read error. The chain employs TRBV2 and TRBJ2-7; TRBD1 matches at 7 bases. There are 14 residues in the CDR3. CDR1 is SNHLY and CDR2 is FYNNEI in the germline V gene. CDR3 nucleotides: TGTGCCAGCATCCCCCGGGACAGCACCTACGAGCGGTACTTC. Its protein product is CASIPRDSTYERYF. The full variable domain, in which reference TRBV2 and TRBJ2-7 provide the parts outside the CDR3, is EPEVTQTPSHQVTQMGQEVILRCVPISNHLYFYWYRQILGQKVEFLVSFYNNEISEKSEIFDDQFSVERPDGSNFTLKIRSTKLEDSAMYFCASIPRDSTYERYFGPGTRLTVT.